Each of the 25 T cell receptor beta chains below was sequenced from the same sample in a study of cytomegalovirus exposure and HLA in healthy donors. The study ran its PCR with 60 Vbeta and 13 Jbeta primers. Clones were sequenced by immunoSEQ multiplex PCR, and TCRdb holds only the in-frame ones, with some missing. The sample shows under 200,000 clones, and about 2% sits with its ten largest clones. Material for sequencing was PBMCs. These receptors all come from a man aged 25-40 years in good health and CMV-seronegative.

This chain connects TRBV7-9 to TRBJ2-2; 8 bases fit TRBD1. The V and J ends lost 5 bases and 5 bases, in that order; junction bases with no gene match: 7. The CDR3 extends over 15 amino acids. Germline loops: CDR1 SEHNR, CDR2 FQNEAQ (reference sequence). The CDR3 spells CASSITGGTTGELFF. The CDR3 bases are TGTGCCAGCAGCATAACAGGGGGGACAACCGGGGAGCTGTTTTTT.

V and J are TRBV9 and TRBJ1-1; D perhaps matches TRBD1 (5 bases). The germline V gene encodes CDR1 SGDLS and CDR2 YYNGEE. V was trimmed by 0 bases and J by 0 bases, leaving 9 bases between them. The CDR3 sequence is 15 residues long. The CDR3 loop reads CASSVVGGVNTEAFF. The CDR3 region has the DNA TGTGCCAGCAGCGTAGTAGGAGGGGTGAACACTGAAGCTTTCTTT.

The chain carries TRBV7-9 and TRBJ1-1; D is unresolved. In germline, CDR1 is SEHNR, CDR2 FQNEAQ (reference sequence). The CDR3 covers 14 residues. Trimming cost V 4 bases and J 0 bases, with 9 bases left between them. The CDR3 protein is CASSSRGMNTEAFF. In nucleotides, the CDR3 is TGTGCCAGCAGCTCCCGGGGAATGAACACTGAAGCTTTCTTT.

The gene calls are TRBV4-2 and TRBJ2-1; 12 positions agree with TRBD2. Germline trimming cut 0 bases from V and 4 bases from J; bases unmatched to any gene: 1. CDR3 length: 16 residues. Germline values: CDR1 LGHNA, CDR2 YNFKEQ. DNA for the CDR3: TGTGCCAGCAGCCAAGACGGGACTAGCGGGTACAATGAGCAGTTCTTC. Translated, it gives CASSQDGTSGYNEQFF.

J is TRBJ2-3 and V is TRBV19; 9 positions match TRBD1. Trimming took 5 bases from V and 12 from J; bases not matched to a gene: 12. CDR1 LNHDA and CDR2 SQIVND come from the germline V gene (reference sequence). CDR3 length: 14 residues. The CDR3 DNA is TGTGCCAGTAGTGAAACAGGGGGCCGTGCGGCACAGTATTTT. This gives the protein CASSETGGRAAQYF.

The chain recombines TRBV27 with TRBJ1-1, with 8 bases fitting TRBD1. Germline CDR1 MNHEY, CDR2 SMNVEV (reference sequence). Trimming cost V 8 bases and J 0 bases; bases outside gene matches: 11. The CDR3 sequence is 16 residues long. The CDR3 sequence: CASQDRAPHMNTEAFF. CDR3 nucleotide sequence: TGTGCCAGCCAGGACAGGGCGCCCCACATGAACACTGAAGCTTTCTTT.

The V gene is TRBV11-2, the J gene TRBJ2-2; possible D gene TRBD2, 6 bases. Looked up from germline, CDR1 is SGHAT and CDR2 is FQNNGV. V was pared by 7 bases and J by 1 base, with 16 bases between. This CDR3 has 16 residues. The CDR3: CASTPSQGGNTGELFF. CDR3 nucleotides: TGTGCCAGCACCCCGAGCCAGGGAGGGAACACCGGGGAGCTGTTTTTT.

The rearrangement joins TRBV4-2 to TRBJ2-2, with a weak D call TRBD2 (5 bases). Trimming removed 4 bases at V and 1 base at J, with 10 bases between. The CDR3 spans 15 residues. CDR1 and CDR2 (germline): LGHNA, YNFKEQ. The CDR3 loop reads CASSPRSGNTGELFF. CDR3 DNA: TGTGCCAGCAGCCCCCGGAGCGGGAACACCGGGGAGCTGTTTTTT.

The chain combines TRBV12-5 with TRBJ2-2, with 8 bases matching TRBD2. V gave up 4 bases and J gave up 2 bases; unmatched junction bases: 9. The CDR3 has 17 amino acids. In germline, CDR1 is LGHNT, CDR2 FRNRAP. CDR3: CASGSSSGSDNTGELFF. In nucleotides, the CDR3 is TGTGCTAGTGGTTCCTCTAGCGGGTCGGACAACACCGGGGAGCTGTTTTTT.

Note on this clone: The junction departs from the called germline gene at one end, perhaps through a read error. The sample holds other DNA sequences that translate to the same CDR3. V gene TRBV5-1 combines with J gene TRBJ2-2, with TRBD1 identical over 7 bases. The CDR3 sequence is 15 residues long. Germline CDR1 reads SGHRS; CDR2 reads YFSETQ. Here the CDR3 reads CASSLDRPNTGELFF. In DNA, the CDR3 is TGCGCCAGCAGTTTGGACAGGCCGAACACCGGGGAGCTGTTTTTT.

The chain couples TRBV9 to TRBJ2-3; the D gene is possibly TRBD2 (6 bases). Germline V gene sequence: CDR1 SGDLS, CDR2 YYNGEE. This CDR3 is built from 15 residues. V was trimmed by 3 bases and J by 2 bases, leaving 13 bases between them. The CDR3 reads CASSDRDSFTDTQYF. The DNA of the CDR3 is TGTGCCAGCAGCGACCGGGACTCCTTCACAGATACGCAGTATTTT.

This CDR3 reads CASRRRLADNEQFF. The DNA for the CDR3 is TGTGCCAGCAGAAGGAGACTAGCGGACAATGAGCAGTTCTTC. V is TRBV6-5 and J is TRBJ2-1; 9 bases line up with TRBD2. The CDR3 is 14 residues long. V was pared by 6 bases and J by 5 bases, with 5 bases of the junction left unmatched. The germline V gene has CDR1 MNHEY and CDR2 SVGAGI.

The V gene is TRBV27, the J gene TRBJ2-7, with 9 bases lining up with TRBD1. Per germline, CDR1 MNHEY and CDR2 SMNVEV (reference sequence). Trimming took 5 bases from V and 2 from J; bases not matched to a gene: 7. The CDR3 contains 15 residues. The CDR3 spells CASSLGDRATYEQYF. CDR3 nucleotide sequence: TGTGCCAGCAGTCTAGGGGACAGGGCAACCTACGAGCAGTACTTC.

This chain joins TRBV7-9 and TRBJ1-2; 7 positions agree with TRBD1. The CDR3 runs 13 residues. In germline, CDR1 is SEHNR, CDR2 FQNEAQ (reference sequence). With 5 bases clipped from V and 5 bases from J, the junction kept 5 bases outside the gene matches. CDR3 sequence reads: CASSQDRVYGYTF. The CDR3 coding sequence is TGTGCCAGCAGCCAAGACAGGGTATATGGCTACACCTTC.

This chain connects TRBV19 to TRBJ2-7, with D perhaps TRBD2 (5 bases). This CDR3 comprises 13 residues. Germline V gene data show CDR1 as LNHDA and CDR2 as SQIVND (reference sequence). V lost 5 bases and J lost 6, with 14 bases in between. The DNA of the CDR3 is TGTGCCAGTAGTCTACCGGAGAGGGCCGAGCAGTACTTC. It codes for CASSLPERAEQYF.

The chain uses TRBV6-1 and TRBJ1-3, with unresolved D. Trimming removed 1 base from V and 2 bases from J, with 9 bases in between. The CDR3 sequence is 15 residues long. Germline V gene data show CDR1 as MNHNS and CDR2 as SASEGT. Here the CDR3 reads CASSEERQPGNTIYF. The DNA of the CDR3 is TGTGCCAGCAGTGAAGAGAGGCAGCCTGGAAACACCATATATTTT.

The chain uses TRBV11-1 and TRBJ1-1; TRBD1 is a possible D gene (6 bases). The CDR3 length is 14 residues. Trimming shortened V by 7 bases and J by 3 bases, and 15 bases separated the two germline ends. Germline V CDR1 and CDR2: SGHAT, FQDESV (reference sequence). This CDR3 reads CASTQGNGDTEAFF. CDR3 coding DNA: TGTGCCAGCACCCAGGGGAACGGGGACACTGAAGCTTTCTTT.

V gene TRBV11-2 combines with J gene TRBJ2-7, with TRBD1 identical over 7 bases. The germline CDR1 and CDR2 sequences are SGHAT and FQNNGV. J gave up 1 base and V 4 bases, and 4 bases lay outside the gene matches. The CDR3 is 14 amino acids. The CDR3 nucleotides read TGTGCCAGCAGCTGGGACAGACAATCCTACGAGCAGTACTTC. Protein sequence: CASSWDRQSYEQYF.

This chain connects TRBV5-1 to TRBJ2-7; TRBD2 agrees at 9 bases. The CDR3 is made up of 15 amino acids. V dropped 0 bases and J dropped 3; count of bases not matched to a gene: 4. Germline V lookup: CDR1 SGHRS, CDR2 YFSETQ. The CDR3 DNA sequence: TGCGCCAGCAGCTTGGCGTGGCGGGAGGGCTACGAGCAGTACTTC. Protein sequence: CASSLAWREGYEQYF.

J is TRBJ2-2 and V is TRBV2, with a possible D match to TRBD2 (5 bases). Germline-derived CDR1 and CDR2 are SNHLY and FYNNEI. The CDR3 extends over 13 amino acids. Trimming shortened V by 11 bases and J by 5 bases, and 15 bases separated the two germline ends. The chain's CDR3 is CAGGLAATGELFF. In nucleotides, the CDR3 is TGTGCCGGCGGGCTAGCTGCGACCGGGGAGCTGTTTTTT.

The chain combines TRBV7-3 with TRBJ2-5; TRBD1 might be the D (5 bases). V was trimmed by 5 bases and J by 1 base, leaving 17 bases between them. CDR1 is SGHTA and CDR2 is FQGTGA in the germline V gene. CDR3 length: 16 residues. CDR3 bases: TGTGCCAGCAGCCCGACGCCCGACAGACGCCAAGAGACCCAGTACTTC. It is translated as CASSPTPDRRQETQYF.

The genes are TRBV5-1 and TRBJ1-1, with TRBD1 matching over 7 bases. The CDR3 runs 16 residues. CDR1 and CDR2 (germline): SGHRS, YFSETQ. V lost 0 bases to trimming and J lost 4 bases; unmatched junction nucleotides: 9. CDR3 DNA sequence: TGCGCCAGCAGCTTGGGACAGGGAGACTGGATCACTGAAGCTTTCTTT. This codes for CASSLGQGDWITEAFF.

This chain uses TRBV28 with TRBJ1-3; tentative D call: TRBD1 (6 bases). Trimming removed 5 bases at V and 0 bases at J, with 11 bases between. The CDR3 is 15 residues long. Looked up from germline, CDR1 is MDHEN and CDR2 is SYDVKM. The CDR3 nucleotides read TGTGCCAGCAGTGGGGCAGGGGTCTCTGGAAACACCATATATTTT. Translated, it gives CASSGAGVSGNTIYF.

The chain has TRBV7-9 and TRBJ1-1; D is undetermined. The germline V gene has CDR1 SEHNR and CDR2 FQNEAQ (reference sequence). The length of the CDR3 is 13 residues. Trimming pared 5 bases from V and 7 bases from J, leaving 14 bases between. The DNA for the CDR3 is TGTGCCAGCAGCCCCAAATCGGGGTTTGAAGCTTTCTTT. Residues: CASSPKSGFEAFF.

J is TRBJ2-3 and V is TRBV29-1; possible D gene TRBD1, 6 bases. Germline V gene lookup returns CDR1 SQVTM and CDR2 ANQGSEA. The length of the CDR3 is 13 residues. V shed 0 bases and J shed 3 bases, with 7 bases lying between them. The CDR3 DNA sequence: TGCAGCGTTGAAGAAAGGGGGACAGATACGCAGTATTTT. Translating it yields CSVEERGTDTQYF.